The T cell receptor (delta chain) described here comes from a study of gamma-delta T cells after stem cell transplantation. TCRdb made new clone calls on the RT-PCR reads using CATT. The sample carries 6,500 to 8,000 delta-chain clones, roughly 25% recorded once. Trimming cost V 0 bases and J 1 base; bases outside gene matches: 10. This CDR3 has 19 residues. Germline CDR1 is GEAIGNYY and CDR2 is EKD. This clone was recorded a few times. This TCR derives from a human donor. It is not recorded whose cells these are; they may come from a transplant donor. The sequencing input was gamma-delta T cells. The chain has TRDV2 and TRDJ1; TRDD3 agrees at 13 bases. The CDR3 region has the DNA TGTGCCTGTGACACCCTTAGTACTGGGGGATACGTGCGCACCGATAAACTCATCTTT. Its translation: CACDTLSTGGYVRTDKLIF.